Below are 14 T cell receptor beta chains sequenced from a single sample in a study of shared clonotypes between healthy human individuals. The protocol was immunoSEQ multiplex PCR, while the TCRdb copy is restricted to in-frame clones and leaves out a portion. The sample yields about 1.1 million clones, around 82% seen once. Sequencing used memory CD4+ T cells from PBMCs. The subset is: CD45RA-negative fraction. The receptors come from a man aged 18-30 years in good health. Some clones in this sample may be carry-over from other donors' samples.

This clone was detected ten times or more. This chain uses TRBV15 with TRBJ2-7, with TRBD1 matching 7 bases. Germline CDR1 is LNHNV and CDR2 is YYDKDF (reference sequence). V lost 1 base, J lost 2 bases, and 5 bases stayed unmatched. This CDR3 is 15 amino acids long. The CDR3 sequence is CATSRGGTVTYEQYF. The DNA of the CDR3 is TGTGCCACCAGCAGAGGGGGGACAGTCACCTACGAGCAGTACTTC.

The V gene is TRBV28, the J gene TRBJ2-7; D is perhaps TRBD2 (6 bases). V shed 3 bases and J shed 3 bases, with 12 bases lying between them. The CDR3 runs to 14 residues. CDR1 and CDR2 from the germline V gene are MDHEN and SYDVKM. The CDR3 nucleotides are TGTGCCAGCAGTTTGGGGGACTCCCACTACGAGCAGTACTTC. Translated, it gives CASSLGDSHYEQYF.

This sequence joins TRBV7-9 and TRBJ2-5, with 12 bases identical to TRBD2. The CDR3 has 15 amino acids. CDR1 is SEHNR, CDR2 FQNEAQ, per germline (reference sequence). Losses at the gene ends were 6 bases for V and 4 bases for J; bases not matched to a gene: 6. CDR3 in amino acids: CASRGSSGRGETQYF. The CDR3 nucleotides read TGTGCCAGCAGGGGTTCTAGCGGGAGGGGAGAGACCCAGTACTTC.

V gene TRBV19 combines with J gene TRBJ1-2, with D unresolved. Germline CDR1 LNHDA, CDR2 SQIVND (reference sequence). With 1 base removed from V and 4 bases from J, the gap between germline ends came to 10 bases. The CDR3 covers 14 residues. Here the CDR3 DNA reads TGTGCCAGTAGTATAGTAGGGCACCGCTATGGCTACACCTTC. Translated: CASSIVGHRYGYTF.

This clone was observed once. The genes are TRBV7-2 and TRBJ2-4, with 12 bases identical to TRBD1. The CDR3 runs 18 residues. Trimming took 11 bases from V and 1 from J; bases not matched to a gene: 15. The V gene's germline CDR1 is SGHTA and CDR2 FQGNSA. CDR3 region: CAPTTTPGQGAAKNIQYF. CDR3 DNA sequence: TGTGCCCCTACCACCACCCCGGGACAGGGGGCTGCCAAAAACATTCAGTACTTC.

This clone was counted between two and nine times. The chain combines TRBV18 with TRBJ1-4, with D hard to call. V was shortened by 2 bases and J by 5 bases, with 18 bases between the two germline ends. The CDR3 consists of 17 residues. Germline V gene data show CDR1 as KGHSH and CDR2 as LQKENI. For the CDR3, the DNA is TGTGCCAGCTCACCATTAGGCGCTGCGGCGTTGAATGAAAAACTGTTTTTT. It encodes CASSPLGAAALNEKLFF.

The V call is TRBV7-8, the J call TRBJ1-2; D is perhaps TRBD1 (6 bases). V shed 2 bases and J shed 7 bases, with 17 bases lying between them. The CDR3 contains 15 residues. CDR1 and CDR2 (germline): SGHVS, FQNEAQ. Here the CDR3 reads CASSLLTGARGGYTF. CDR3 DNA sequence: TGTGCCAGCAGCTTATTGACAGGCGCCCGGGGTGGCTACACCTTC.

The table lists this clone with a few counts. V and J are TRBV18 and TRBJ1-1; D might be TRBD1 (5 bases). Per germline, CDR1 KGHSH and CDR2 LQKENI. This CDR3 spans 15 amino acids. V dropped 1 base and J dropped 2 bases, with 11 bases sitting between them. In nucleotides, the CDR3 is TGTGCCAGCTCACCACGGGGAGGGACTAACACTGAAGCTTTCTTT. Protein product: CASSPRGGTNTEAFF.

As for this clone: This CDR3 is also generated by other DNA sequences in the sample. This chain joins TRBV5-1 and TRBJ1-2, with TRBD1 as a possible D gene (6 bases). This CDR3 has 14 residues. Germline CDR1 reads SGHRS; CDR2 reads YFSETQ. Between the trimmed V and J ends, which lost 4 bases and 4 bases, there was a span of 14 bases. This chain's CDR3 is CASSPDPQGYGYTF. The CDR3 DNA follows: TGCGCCAGCAGCCCGGACCCACAGGGCTATGGCTACACCTTC.

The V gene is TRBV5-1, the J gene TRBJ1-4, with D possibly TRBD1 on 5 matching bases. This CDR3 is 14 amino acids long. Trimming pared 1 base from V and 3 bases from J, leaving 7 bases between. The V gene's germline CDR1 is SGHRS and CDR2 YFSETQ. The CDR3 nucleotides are TGCGCCAGCAGCTTGCAGGGACCTAATGAAAAACTGTTTTTT. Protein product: CASSLQGPNEKLFF.

CDR3 residues: CATSRDHQGGETQYF. The CDR3 DNA follows: TGTGCCACCAGCAGAGATCATCAGGGCGGTGAGACCCAGTACTTC. The chain employs TRBV15 and TRBJ2-5; weak D call: TRBD1 (5 bases). CDR1 is LNHNV and CDR2 is YYDKDF in the germline V gene (reference sequence). This CDR3 contains 15 residues. Trimming left V 0 bases short and J 5 bases short, with 13 bases between. Full variable domain (remainder filled in from reference TRBV15 and TRBJ2-5): DAMVIQNPRYQVTQFGKPVTLSCSQTLNHNVMYWYQQKSSQAPKLLFHYYDKDFNNEADTPDNFQSRRPNTSFCFLDIRSPGLGDTAMYLCATSRDHQGGETQYFGPGTRLLVL.

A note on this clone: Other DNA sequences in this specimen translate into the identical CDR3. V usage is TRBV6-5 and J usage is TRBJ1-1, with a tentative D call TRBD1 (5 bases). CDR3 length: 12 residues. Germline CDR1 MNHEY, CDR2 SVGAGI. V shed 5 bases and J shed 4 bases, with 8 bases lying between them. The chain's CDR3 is CASSRQGTEAFF. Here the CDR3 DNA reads TGTGCCAGCAGTCGGCAGGGCACTGAAGCTTTCTTT.

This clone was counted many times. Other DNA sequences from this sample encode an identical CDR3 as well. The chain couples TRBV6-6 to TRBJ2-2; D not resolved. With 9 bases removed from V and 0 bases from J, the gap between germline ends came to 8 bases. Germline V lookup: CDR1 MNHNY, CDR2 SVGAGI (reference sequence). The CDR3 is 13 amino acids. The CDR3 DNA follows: TGTGCCAGTTCAAGTTCGAACACCGGGGAGCTGTTTTTT. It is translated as CASSSSNTGELFF.

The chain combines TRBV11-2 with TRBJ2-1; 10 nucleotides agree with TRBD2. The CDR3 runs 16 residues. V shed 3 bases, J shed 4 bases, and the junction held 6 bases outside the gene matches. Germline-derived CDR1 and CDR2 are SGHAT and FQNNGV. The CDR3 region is CASSFRLAGMYNEQFF. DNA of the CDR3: TGTGCCAGCAGCTTTAGACTAGCGGGCATGTACAATGAGCAGTTCTTC. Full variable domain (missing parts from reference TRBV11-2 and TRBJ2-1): EAGVAQSPRYKIIEKRQSVAFWCNPISGHATLYWYQQILGQGPKLLIQFQNNGVVDDSQLPKDRFSAERLKGVDSTLKIQPAKLEDSAVYLCASSFRLAGMYNEQFFGPGTRLTVL.